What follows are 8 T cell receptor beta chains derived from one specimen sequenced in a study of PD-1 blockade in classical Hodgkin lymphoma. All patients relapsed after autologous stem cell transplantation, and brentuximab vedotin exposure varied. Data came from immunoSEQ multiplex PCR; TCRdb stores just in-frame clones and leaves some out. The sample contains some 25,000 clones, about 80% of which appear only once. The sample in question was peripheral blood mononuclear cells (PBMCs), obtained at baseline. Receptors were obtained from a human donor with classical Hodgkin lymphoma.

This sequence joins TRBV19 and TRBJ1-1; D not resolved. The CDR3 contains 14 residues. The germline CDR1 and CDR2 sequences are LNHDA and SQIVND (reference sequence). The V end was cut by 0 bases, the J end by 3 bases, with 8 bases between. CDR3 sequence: CASSIDRTHTEAFF. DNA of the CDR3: TGTGCCAGTAGTATAGATCGGACCCACACTGAAGCTTTCTTT.

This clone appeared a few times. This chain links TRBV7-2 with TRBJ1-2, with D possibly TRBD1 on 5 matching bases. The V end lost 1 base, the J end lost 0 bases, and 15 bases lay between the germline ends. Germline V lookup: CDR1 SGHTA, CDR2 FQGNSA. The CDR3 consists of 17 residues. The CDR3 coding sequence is TGTGCCAGCAGCTTAGACTCCCCACAGGTTACTAACTATGGCTACACCTTC. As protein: CASSLDSPQVTNYGYTF.

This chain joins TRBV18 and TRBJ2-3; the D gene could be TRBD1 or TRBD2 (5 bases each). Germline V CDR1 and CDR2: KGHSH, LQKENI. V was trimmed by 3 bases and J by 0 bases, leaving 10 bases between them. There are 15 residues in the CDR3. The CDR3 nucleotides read TGTGCCAGCTCACCGGTGGGGGAGAGCACAGATACGCAGTATTTT. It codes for CASSPVGESTDTQYF. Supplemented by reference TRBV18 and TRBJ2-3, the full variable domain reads NAGVMQNPRHLVRRRGQEARLRCSPMKGHSHVYWYRQLPEEGLKFMVYLQKENIIDESGMPKERFSAEFPKEGPSILRIQQVVRGDSAAYFCASSPVGESTDTQYFGPGTRLTVL.

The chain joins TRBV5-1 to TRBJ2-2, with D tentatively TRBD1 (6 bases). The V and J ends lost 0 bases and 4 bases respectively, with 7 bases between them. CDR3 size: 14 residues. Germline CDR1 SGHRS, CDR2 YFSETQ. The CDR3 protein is CASSLGQATGELFF. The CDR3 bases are TGCGCCAGCAGCTTGGGACAGGCCACCGGGGAGCTGTTTTTT.

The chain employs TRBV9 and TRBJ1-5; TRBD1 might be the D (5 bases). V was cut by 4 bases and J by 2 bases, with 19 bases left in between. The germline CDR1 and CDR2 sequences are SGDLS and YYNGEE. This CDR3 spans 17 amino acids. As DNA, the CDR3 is TGTGCCAGCAGCCTAGGGCAGGGACTCTATGGCAATCAGCCCCAGCATTTT. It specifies CASSLGQGLYGNQPQHF. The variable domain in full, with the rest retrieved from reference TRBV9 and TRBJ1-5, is DSGVTQTPKHLITATGQRVTLRCSPRSGDLSVYWYQQSLDQGLQFLIQYYNGEERAKGNILERFSAQQFPDLHSELNLSSLELGDSALYFCASSLGQGLYGNQPQHFGDGTRLSIL.

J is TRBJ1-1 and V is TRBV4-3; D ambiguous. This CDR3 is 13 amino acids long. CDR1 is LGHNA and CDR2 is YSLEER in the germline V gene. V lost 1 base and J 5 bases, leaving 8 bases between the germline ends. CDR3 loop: CASSQGPITEAFF. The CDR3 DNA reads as TGCGCCAGCAGCCAAGGGCCAATTACTGAAGCTTTCTTT.

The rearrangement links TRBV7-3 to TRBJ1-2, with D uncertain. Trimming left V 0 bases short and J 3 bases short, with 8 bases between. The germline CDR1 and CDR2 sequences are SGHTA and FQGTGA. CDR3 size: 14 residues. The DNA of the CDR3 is TGTGCCAGCAGCTTAACGGCCACTGACTATGGCTACACCTTC. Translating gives CASSLTATDYGYTF.

The CDR3 sequence is CASSQDGPGGNSPLHF. CDR3 DNA: TGCGCCAGCAGCCAAGACGGACCTGGGGGTAATTCACCCCTCCACTTT. J is TRBJ1-6 and V is TRBV4-3; a possible D gene is TRBD1 (5 bases). CDR3 length: 16 residues. V lost 0 bases and J lost 6, with 12 bases in between. CDR1 and CDR2 from the germline V gene are LGHNA and YSLEER.